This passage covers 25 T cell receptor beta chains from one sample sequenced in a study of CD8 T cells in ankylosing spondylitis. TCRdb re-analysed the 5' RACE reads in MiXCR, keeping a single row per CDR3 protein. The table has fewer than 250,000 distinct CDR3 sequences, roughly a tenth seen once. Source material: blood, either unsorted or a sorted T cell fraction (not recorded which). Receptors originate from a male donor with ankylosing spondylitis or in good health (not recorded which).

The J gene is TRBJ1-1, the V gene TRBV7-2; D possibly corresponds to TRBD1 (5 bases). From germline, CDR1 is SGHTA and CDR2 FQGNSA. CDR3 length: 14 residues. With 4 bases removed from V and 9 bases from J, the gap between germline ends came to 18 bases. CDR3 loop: CASSWNRDARQAFF. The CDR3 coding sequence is TGTGCCAGCAGCTGGAACCGGGACGCTAGGCAAGCTTTCTTT.

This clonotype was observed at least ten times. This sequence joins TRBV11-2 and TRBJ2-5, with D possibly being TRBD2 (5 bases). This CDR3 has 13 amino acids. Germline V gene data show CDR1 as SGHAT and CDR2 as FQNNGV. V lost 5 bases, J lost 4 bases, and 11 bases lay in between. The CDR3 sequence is CASSIGLRETQYF. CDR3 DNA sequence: TGTGCCAGCAGCATTGGACTGCGAGAGACCCAGTACTTC.

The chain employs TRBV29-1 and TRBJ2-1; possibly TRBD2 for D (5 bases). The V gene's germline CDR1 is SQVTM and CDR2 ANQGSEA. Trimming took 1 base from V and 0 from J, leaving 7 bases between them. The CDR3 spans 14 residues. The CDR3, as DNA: TGCAGCGTTGAAGGGACTCGCTCCTACAATGAGCAGTTCTTC. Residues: CSVEGTRSYNEQFF.

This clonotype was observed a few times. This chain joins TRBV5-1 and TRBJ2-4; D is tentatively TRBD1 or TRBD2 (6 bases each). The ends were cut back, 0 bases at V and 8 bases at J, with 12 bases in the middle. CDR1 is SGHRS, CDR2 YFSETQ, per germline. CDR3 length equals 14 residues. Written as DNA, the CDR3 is TGCGCCAGCAGCTTGGAGAGGGGGGACGACATTCAGTACTTC. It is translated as CASSLERGDDIQYF.

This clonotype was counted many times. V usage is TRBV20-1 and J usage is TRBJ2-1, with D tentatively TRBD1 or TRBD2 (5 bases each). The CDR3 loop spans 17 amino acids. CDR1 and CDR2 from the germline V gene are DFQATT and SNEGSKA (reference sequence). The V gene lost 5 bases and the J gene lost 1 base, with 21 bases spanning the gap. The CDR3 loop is CSARPSGRPQSYNEQFF. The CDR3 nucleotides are TGCAGTGCTCGCCCCTCGGGACGGCCCCAGTCCTACAATGAGCAGTTCTTC.

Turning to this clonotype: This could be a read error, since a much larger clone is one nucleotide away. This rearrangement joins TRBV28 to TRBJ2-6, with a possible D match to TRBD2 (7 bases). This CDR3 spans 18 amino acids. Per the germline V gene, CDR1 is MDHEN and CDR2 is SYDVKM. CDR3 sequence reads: CVSSFAGALGSGANVLTF. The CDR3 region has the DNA TGTGTCAGCAGTTTTGCGGGGGCGCTTGGGTCTGGGGCCAACGTCCTGACTTTC. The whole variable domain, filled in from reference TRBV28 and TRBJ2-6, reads DVKVTQSSRYLVKRTGEKVFLECVQDMDHENMFWYRQDPGLGLRLIYFSYDVKMKEKGDIPEGYSVSREKKERFSLILESASTNQTSMYLCVSSFAGALGSGANVLTFGAGSRLTVL.

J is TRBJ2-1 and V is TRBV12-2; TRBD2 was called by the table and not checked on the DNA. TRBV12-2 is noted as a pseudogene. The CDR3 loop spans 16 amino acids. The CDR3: CASRFPDYRYYNEQFF. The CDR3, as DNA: TGTGCAAGTCGCTTTCCCGACTATCGGTACTACAATGAGCAGTTCTTC.

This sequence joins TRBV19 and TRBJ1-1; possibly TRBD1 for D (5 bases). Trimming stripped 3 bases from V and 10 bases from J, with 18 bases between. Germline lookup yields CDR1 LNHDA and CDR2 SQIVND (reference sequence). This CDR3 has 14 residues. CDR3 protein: CASSILDIGRGAFF. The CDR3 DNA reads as TGTGCCAGTAGTATCTTGGACATCGGGAGGGGAGCTTTCTTT.

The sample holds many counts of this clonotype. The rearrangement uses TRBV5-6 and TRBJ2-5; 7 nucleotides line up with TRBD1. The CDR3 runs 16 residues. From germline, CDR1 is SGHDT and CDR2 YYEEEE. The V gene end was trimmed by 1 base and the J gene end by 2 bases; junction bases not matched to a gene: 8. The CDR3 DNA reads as TGTGCCAGCAGCTTGTTGGACAGGACCCCACAAGAGACCCAGTACTTC. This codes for CASSLLDRTPQETQYF.

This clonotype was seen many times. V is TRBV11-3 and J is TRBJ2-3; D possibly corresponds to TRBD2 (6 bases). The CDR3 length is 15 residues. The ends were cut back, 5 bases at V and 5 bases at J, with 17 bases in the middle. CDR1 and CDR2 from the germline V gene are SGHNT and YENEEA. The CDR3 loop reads CASSTDGGSGDTQYF. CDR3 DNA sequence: TGTGCCAGCAGCACGGATGGTGGTAGCGGAGATACGCAGTATTTT.

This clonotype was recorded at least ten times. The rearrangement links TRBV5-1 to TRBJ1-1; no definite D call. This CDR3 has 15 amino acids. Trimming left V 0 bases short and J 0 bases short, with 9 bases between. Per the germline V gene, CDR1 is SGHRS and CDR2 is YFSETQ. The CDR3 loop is CASSLAAGLNTEAFF. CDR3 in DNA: TGCGCCAGCAGCTTGGCCGCCGGATTGAACACTGAAGCTTTCTTT.

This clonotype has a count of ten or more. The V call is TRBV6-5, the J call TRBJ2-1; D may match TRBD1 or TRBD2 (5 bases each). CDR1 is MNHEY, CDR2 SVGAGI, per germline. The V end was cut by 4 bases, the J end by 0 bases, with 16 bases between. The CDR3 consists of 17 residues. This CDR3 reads CASSLRGRGSSYNEQFF. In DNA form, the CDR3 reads TGTGCCAGCAGTTTACGGGGACGGGGTAGCTCCTACAATGAGCAGTTCTTC.

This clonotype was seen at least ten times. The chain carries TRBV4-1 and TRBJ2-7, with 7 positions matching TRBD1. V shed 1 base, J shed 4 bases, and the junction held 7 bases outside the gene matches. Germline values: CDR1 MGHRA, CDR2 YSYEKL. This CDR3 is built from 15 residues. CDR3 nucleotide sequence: TGCGCCAGCAGCCAAGTATCTAACAGGGGATACGAGCAGTACTTC. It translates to CASSQVSNRGYEQYF.

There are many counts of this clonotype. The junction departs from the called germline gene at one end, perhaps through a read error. DNA of the CDR3: TGTGCCTGGAGCGATCGGACAGCCCGCGGCTTT. This encodes CAWSDRTARGF. The chain employs TRBV30 and TRBJ1-1, with TRBD1 as a possible D gene (6 bases). Germline V lookup: CDR1 GTSNPN, CDR2 SVGIG (reference sequence). The CDR3 loop spans 11 amino acids. The full variable domain, in which reference TRBV30 and TRBJ1-1 provide the parts outside the CDR3, is SQTIHQWPATLVQPVGSPLSLECTVEGTSNPNLYWYRQAAGRGLQLLFYSVGIGQISSEVPQNLSASRPQDRQFILSSKKLLLSDSGFYLCAWSDRTARGFGQGTRLTVV.

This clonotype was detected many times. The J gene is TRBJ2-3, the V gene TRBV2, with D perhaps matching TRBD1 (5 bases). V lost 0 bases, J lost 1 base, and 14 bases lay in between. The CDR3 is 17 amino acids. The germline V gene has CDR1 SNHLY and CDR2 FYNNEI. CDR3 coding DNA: TGTGCCAGCAGTGAAGCGAAGAGTGTCAGGGGCACAGATACGCAGTATTTT. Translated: CASSEAKSVRGTDTQYF.

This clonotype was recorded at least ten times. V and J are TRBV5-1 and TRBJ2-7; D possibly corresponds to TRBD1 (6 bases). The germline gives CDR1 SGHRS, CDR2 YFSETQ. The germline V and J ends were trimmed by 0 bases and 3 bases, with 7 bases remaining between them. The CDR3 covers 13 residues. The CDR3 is CASSLVQGYEQYF. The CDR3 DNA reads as TGCGCCAGCAGCTTGGTACAGGGCTACGAGCAGTACTTC. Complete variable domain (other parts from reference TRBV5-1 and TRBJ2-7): KAGVTQTPRYLIKTRGQQVTLSCSPISGHRSVSWYQQTPGQGLQFLFEYFSETQRNKGNFPGRFSGRQFSNSRSEMNVSTLELGDSALYLCASSLVQGYEQYFGPGTRLTVT.

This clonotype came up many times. CDR3 DNA: TGTGCCAGCAGCCTCCTTGAGGGGACGGAGAATGAAAAACTGTTTTTT. It encodes CASSLLEGTENEKLFF. The chain uses TRBV7-9 and TRBJ1-4; TRBD1 might be the D (5 bases). This CDR3 spans 16 amino acids. V shed 5 bases and J shed 5 bases, with 18 bases lying between them. The germline V gene encodes CDR1 SEHNR and CDR2 FQNEAQ (reference sequence).

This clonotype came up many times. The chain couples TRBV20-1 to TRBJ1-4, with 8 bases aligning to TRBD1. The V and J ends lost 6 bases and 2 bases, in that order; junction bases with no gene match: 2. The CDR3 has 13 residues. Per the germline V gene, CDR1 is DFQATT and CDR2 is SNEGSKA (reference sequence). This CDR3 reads CSARQGTNEKLFF. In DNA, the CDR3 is TGCAGTGCCCGACAGGGGACTAATGAAAAACTGTTTTTT.

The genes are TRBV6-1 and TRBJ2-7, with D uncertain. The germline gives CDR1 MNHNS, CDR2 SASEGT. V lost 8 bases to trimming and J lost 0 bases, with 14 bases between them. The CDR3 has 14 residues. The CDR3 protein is CASELEKSSYEQYF. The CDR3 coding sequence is TGTGCCAGCGAACTGGAAAAGAGCTCCTACGAGCAGTACTTC.

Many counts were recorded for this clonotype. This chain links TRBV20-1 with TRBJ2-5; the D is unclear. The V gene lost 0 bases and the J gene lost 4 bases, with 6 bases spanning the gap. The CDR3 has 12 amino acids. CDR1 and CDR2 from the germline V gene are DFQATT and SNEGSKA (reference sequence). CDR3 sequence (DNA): TGCAGTGCTAGAGATTGGAGAGAGACCCAGTACTTC. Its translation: CSARDWRETQYF.

The CDR3 here is CASGLRGEQYF. CDR3 DNA sequence: TGTGCCAGCGGGCTCCGGGGTGAGCAGTACTTC. The chain joins TRBV2 to TRBJ2-7; D possibly corresponds to TRBD2 (5 bases). V lost 8 bases and J lost 7, with 12 bases in between. Looked up from germline, CDR1 is SNHLY and CDR2 is FYNNEI. This CDR3 is 11 amino acids long.

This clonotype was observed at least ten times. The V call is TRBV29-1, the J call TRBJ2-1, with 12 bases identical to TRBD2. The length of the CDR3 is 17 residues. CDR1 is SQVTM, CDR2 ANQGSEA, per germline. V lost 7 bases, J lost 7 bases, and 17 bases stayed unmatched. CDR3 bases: TGCAGCGCTGGGGGGACTAGCGGGCAGACGGTCCGTAATGAGCAGTTCTTC. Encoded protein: CSAGGTSGQTVRNEQFF.

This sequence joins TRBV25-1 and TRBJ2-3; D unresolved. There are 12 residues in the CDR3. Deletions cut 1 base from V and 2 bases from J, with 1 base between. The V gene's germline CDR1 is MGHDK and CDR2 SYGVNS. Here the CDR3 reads CASSESTDTQYF. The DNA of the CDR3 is TGTGCCAGCAGTGAATCCACAGATACGCAGTATTTT.

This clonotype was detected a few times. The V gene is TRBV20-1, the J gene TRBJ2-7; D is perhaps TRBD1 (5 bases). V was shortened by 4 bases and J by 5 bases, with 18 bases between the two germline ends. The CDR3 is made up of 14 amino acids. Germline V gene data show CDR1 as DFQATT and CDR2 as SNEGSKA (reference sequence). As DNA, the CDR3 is TGCAGTGCTACAGCATCCAGGGAAGTCGACGAGCAGTACTTC. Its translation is CSATASREVDEQYF.

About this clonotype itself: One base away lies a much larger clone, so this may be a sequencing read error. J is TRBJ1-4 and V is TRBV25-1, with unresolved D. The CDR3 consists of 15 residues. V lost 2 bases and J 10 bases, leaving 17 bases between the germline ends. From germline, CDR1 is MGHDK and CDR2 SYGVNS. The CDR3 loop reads CASSEIQAGYAKLFF. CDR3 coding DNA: TGTGCCAGCAGTGAAATCCAGGCGGGCTATGCAAAACTGTTTTTT.